This T cell receptor (beta chain) emerged from a study of cytomegalovirus exposure and HLA in healthy donors. About the study: Early released data comprised tens of millions of unique TCRs from HLA-typed donors.

This clone appeared once. Its specificity is unknown. PCR amplification relied on 60 Vbeta primers (plus 13 Jbeta primers). The method was immunoSEQ multiplex PCR; TCRdb's version includes in-frame clones alone and lacks a portion of them. The sample contains under 100,000 clones, around 70% of which appear only once. General study points: TCR beta V segments were, for the most part, productive about 87% or about 30% of the time in an earlier analysis. The study labeled 180 or so TCR beta chains cytomegalovirus-associated.

At the time of sampling, donors were nominally healthy, though unrecorded immune exposures were likely. Trimming cost V 1 base and J 7 bases; bases outside gene matches: 6. CDR1 MDHEN and CDR2 SYDVKM come from the germline V gene. The CDR3 sequence is 15 residues long. The chain is built from TRBV28 and TRBJ2-7; 11 nucleotides line up with TRBD1. The specimen was PBMCs. This clonotype was obtained from a woman aged 45-65 years in good health and CMV-seropositive. CDR3: CASSLYGTGGREQYF. CDR3 DNA sequence: TGTGCCAGCAGTTTATACGGGACAGGGGGGAGGGAGCAGTACTTC.